This entry concerns a single TCR beta chain. The antigen is undetermined. This specimen comes from a study of T cell repertoires in cytomegalovirus infection. The study's findings and limits: Accumulated public TCR beta family frequency recognized individuals carrying CMV together with the relevant HLA.

The germline CDR1 and CDR2 sequences are DFQATT and SNEGSKA (reference sequence). This CDR3 is 13 amino acids long. J lost 4 bases, V lost 2 bases, and 2 bases had no gene match. TCRdb recomputed calls from the reads with MiXCR, one row per CDR3 protein. The repertoire holds some 250,000 distinct CDR3 sequences, with approximately 8.3% as singletons. What was sequenced was PBMCs. This chain links TRBV20-1 with TRBJ1-2, with TRBD1 matching over 9 bases. This TCR came from a human donor in good health (CMV status not recorded). Some clones in this sample may be carry-over from other donors' samples. This chain's CDR3 is CSARLTGGYGYTF. CDR3 in DNA: TGCAGTGCTAGACTGACAGGGGGCTATGGCTACACCTTC.